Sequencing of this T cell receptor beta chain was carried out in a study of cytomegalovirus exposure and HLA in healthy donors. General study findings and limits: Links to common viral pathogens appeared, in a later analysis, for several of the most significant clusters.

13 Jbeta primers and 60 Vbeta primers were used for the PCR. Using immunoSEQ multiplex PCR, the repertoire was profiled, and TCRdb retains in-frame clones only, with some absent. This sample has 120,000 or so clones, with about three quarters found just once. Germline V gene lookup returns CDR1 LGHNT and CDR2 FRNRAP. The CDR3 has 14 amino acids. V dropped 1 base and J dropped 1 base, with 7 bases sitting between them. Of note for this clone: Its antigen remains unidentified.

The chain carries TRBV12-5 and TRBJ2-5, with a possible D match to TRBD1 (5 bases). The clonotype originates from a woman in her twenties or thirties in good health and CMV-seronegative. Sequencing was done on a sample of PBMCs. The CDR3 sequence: CASGLGGLQETQYF. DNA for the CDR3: TGTGCTAGTGGTTTGGGGGGCCTCCAAGAGACCCAGTACTTC.